The table lists the clone carrying this T cell receptor (beta chain) with a count of one. The target antigen is unknown. The data belong to a study of chemoradiotherapy in HPV16-positive cancers. Findings of the study overall: Better recurrence-free survival went with HPV-responsive T-cell expansion in HPV16-positive patients.

Germline CDR1 and CDR2: MGHRA and YSYEKL. This CDR3 is built from 16 residues. The V and J ends lost 3 bases and 5 bases respectively, with 20 bases between them. Assay used: immunoSEQ multiplex PCR; TCRdb lists only in-frame clones, some missing. The profile shows fewer than 70,000 clones, under 95% of them singletons. The sequenced sample was blood, obtained from a patient who underwent chemoradiotherapy. The sequence derives from a human donor with HPV-associated anogenital cancer. The chain combines TRBV4-1 with TRBJ2-7; D may match TRBD1 or TRBD2 (7 bases each). The CDR3 loop reads CASSHKQGTTRNEQYF. The CDR3 DNA follows: TGCGCCAGCAGCCACAAACAGGGGACTACAAGGAACGAGCAGTACTTC.